These 30 T cell receptor beta chains share one sample of origin, sequenced in a study of CD8+ T cells in alopecia areata. Extracted RNA was reverse transcribed into cDNA, the sequencing template. The repertoire was sequenced with immunoSEQ multiplex PCR; TCRdb's copy has only in-frame clones and lacks some. Among about 150,000 clones listed, about 60% were seen once. The sample was CD4+ T cells sorted from blood, taken at week 0. Receptor source: a human donor with alopecia areata.

The V and J genes are TRBV7-9 and TRBJ1-2, with D tentatively TRBD1 (6 bases). V lost 2 bases to trimming and J lost 4 bases, with 11 bases between them. From germline, CDR1 is SEHNR and CDR2 FQNEAQ (reference sequence). The CDR3 runs to 14 residues. The CDR3 DNA is TGTGCCAGCAGCTTAAAGGGGGGAAGCTATGGCTACACCTTC. Translating it yields CASSLKGGSYGYTF.

In this sample, this clone turned up a few times. The rearrangement joins TRBV29-1 to TRBJ1-1; D is uncertain. Trimming removed 4 bases from V and 3 bases from J, with 9 bases in between. The germline CDR1 and CDR2 sequences are SQVTM and ANQGSEA. The CDR3 spans 12 residues. For the CDR3, the DNA is TGCAGCGTTGGGGAGGGTGACACTGAAGCTTTCTTT. This sequence encodes CSVGEGDTEAFF.

The chain joins TRBV5-6 to TRBJ1-5, with 9 bases matching TRBD1. Trimming cost V 1 base and J 5 bases; bases outside gene matches: 10. The CDR3 sequence is 17 residues long. CDR1 is SGHDT and CDR2 is YYEEEE in the germline V gene. The CDR3 here is CASSLRVGTGSDQPQHF. CDR3 coding DNA: TGTGCCAGCAGCTTGCGAGTCGGGACAGGGTCGGATCAGCCCCAGCATTTT.

This clone has only a few counts. V gene TRBV7-9 combines with J gene TRBJ1-1; TRBD1 is a possible D gene (5 bases). CDR1 is SEHNR and CDR2 is FQNEAQ in the germline V gene (reference sequence). The CDR3 extends over 13 amino acids. The V gene lost 5 bases and the J gene lost 7 bases, with 14 bases spanning the gap. The DNA of the CDR3 is TGTGCCAGCAGCCTACGTCAGGGTGATGAAGCTTTCTTT. It codes for CASSLRQGDEAFF.

This clone was counted only a few times. This chain joins TRBV11-2 and TRBJ2-6, with D unresolved. V was cut by 5 bases and J by 2 bases, with 10 bases left in between. The CDR3 spans 15 residues. Germline CDR1 is SGHAT and CDR2 is FQNNGV. CDR3: CASSPPDTGANVLTF. CDR3 in DNA: TGTGCCAGCAGCCCCCCAGATACTGGGGCCAACGTCCTGACTTTC.

The rearrangement links TRBV2 to TRBJ1-6; 10 bases fit TRBD1. The CDR3 is made up of 16 amino acids. Losses at the gene ends were 6 bases for V and 7 bases for J; bases not matched to a gene: 9. The germline CDR1 and CDR2 sequences are SNHLY and FYNNEI. The CDR3: CASRILTGGRNSPLHF. The CDR3 DNA reads as TGTGCCAGCAGGATACTGACAGGGGGCCGGAATTCACCCCTCCACTTT.

This clone turned up a few times. This sequence joins TRBV7-9 and TRBJ2-7, with TRBD2 identical over 9 bases. This CDR3 contains 14 residues. Trimming cost V 3 bases and J 4 bases; bases outside gene matches: 4. Germline V gene lookup returns CDR1 SEHNR and CDR2 FQNEAQ (reference sequence). In nucleotides, the CDR3 is TGTGCCAGCAGCTTTAGCGGGGGCCGTTACGAGCAGTACTTC. This gives the protein CASSFSGGRYEQYF.

The V and J genes are TRBV5-1 and TRBJ2-3; D assignment may be TRBD1 or TRBD2 (6 bases each). The V end lost 1 base, the J end lost 0 bases, and 12 bases lay between the germline ends. Germline assignment: CDR1 SGHRS and CDR2 YFSETQ. This CDR3 has 16 amino acids. The CDR3 loop is CASSLNGGRSTDTQYF. The CDR3 bases are TGCGCCAGCAGCTTGAACGGGGGCCGTAGCACAGATACGCAGTATTTT.

The rearrangement links TRBV5-6 to TRBJ1-2; 7 bases line up with TRBD1. V lost 4 bases and J lost 8; bases outside the gene matches: 8. The CDR3 consists of 13 residues. Per germline, CDR1 SGHDT and CDR2 YYEEEE. CDR3 protein: CASSRGQPAGYTF. DNA of the CDR3: TGTGCCAGCAGCCGGGGACAGCCAGCGGGCTACACCTTC. The full variable domain, completed using reference TRBV5-6 and TRBJ1-2, is DAGVTQSPTHLIKTRGQQVTLRCSPKSGHDTVSWYQQALGQGPQFIFQYYEEEERQRGNFPDRFSGHQFPNYSSELNVNALLLGDSALYLCASSRGQPAGYTFGSGTRLTVV.

Points on this clone: Distinct nucleotide sequences in the sample also encode this CDR3. The chain couples TRBV5-1 to TRBJ2-5; D remains unclear. V lost 4 bases and J lost 1, with 2 bases in between. Germline CDR1 reads SGHRS; CDR2 reads YFSETQ. The CDR3 length is 11 residues. The CDR3, as DNA: TGCGCCAGCAGCCTCCAAGAGACCCAGTACTTC. Amino acid sequence: CASSLQETQYF.

V usage is TRBV25-1 and J usage is TRBJ2-7; no definite D call. V lost 5 bases to trimming and J lost 3 bases, with 11 bases between them. Germline loops: CDR1 MGHDK, CDR2 SYGVNS. CDR3 size: 13 residues. The CDR3 region is CASSPRFRYEQYF. The CDR3 DNA follows: TGTGCCAGCAGTCCGAGGTTCCGCTACGAGCAGTACTTC.

The table lists this clone with a count of one. The gene calls are TRBV29-1 and TRBJ2-5; TRBD1 might be the D (6 bases). CDR3 length: 13 residues. Germline-derived CDR1 and CDR2 are SQVTM and ANQGSEA. V was clipped by 0 bases and J by 2 bases, with 7 bases between them. In DNA, the CDR3 is TGCAGCGTTGAAGAAGACAGGCAAGAGACCCAGTACTTC. Its protein is CSVEEDRQETQYF.

This sequence joins TRBV2 and TRBJ1-2; D remains unclear. V lost 4 bases to trimming and J lost 7 bases, with 7 bases between them. Germline V gene lookup returns CDR1 SNHLY and CDR2 FYNNEI. CDR3 length equals 11 residues. The CDR3 reads CASSVSGGYTF. CDR3 coding DNA: TGTGCCAGCAGTGTTAGCGGTGGCTACACCTTC.

V gene TRBV30 combines with J gene TRBJ1-2; D remains ambiguous. CDR1 GTSNPN and CDR2 SVGIG come from the germline V gene (reference sequence). The V end was cut by 2 bases, the J end by 3 bases, with 4 bases between. CDR3 length: 11 amino acids. The CDR3 sequence is CAWSIYYGYTF. The CDR3 DNA reads TGTGCCTGGAGTATATACTATGGCTACACCTTC.

This clone was recorded once. V is TRBV5-6 and J is TRBJ2-5; no firm D call. CDR1 is SGHDT, CDR2 YYEEEE, per germline. Trimming took 4 bases from V and 3 from J, leaving 10 bases between them. The CDR3 extends over 13 amino acids. DNA for the CDR3: TGTGCCAGCAGCAGACACCCTGAAGAGACCCAGTACTTC. Residues: CASSRHPEETQYF.

The J gene is TRBJ2-5, the V gene TRBV5-1, with D perhaps TRBD1 (6 bases). Germline-derived CDR1 and CDR2 are SGHRS and YFSETQ. The V and J ends lost 3 bases and 2 bases respectively, with 17 bases between them. The CDR3 contains 16 residues. The CDR3 DNA is TGCGCCAGCAGCTCAACCCCCGGGACATTGCAAGAGACCCAGTACTTC. It translates to CASSSTPGTLQETQYF.

The J gene is TRBJ1-4, the V gene TRBV6-6; D is uncertain. The CDR3 is 12 residues long. V lost 5 bases, J lost 6 bases, and 7 bases lay in between. Germline CDR1 and CDR2: MNHNY and SVGAGI (reference sequence). The CDR3 loop reads CASSRRDEKLFF. CDR3 coding DNA: TGTGCCAGCAGTCGCCGTGATGAAAAACTGTTTTTT.

V gene TRBV7-2 combines with J gene TRBJ1-5; D not resolved. Per the germline V gene, CDR1 is SGHTA and CDR2 is FQGNSA. V gave up 5 bases and J gave up 3 bases, with 11 bases separating them. The CDR3 consists of 14 residues. In nucleotides, the CDR3 is TGTGCCAGCAGCCCGGACGGGAACAATCAGCCCCAGCATTTT. Its protein is CASSPDGNNQPQHF.

The rearrangement uses TRBV2 and TRBJ1-5; D is uncertain. Germline lookup yields CDR1 SNHLY and CDR2 FYNNEI. V dropped 0 bases and J dropped 6 bases, with 12 bases sitting between them. The CDR3 is 15 residues long. The CDR3 sequence is CASSEAWFAGQPQHF. The CDR3 coding sequence is TGTGCCAGCAGTGAAGCTTGGTTTGCGGGTCAGCCCCAGCATTTT.

This clone occurred a few times. The rearrangement links TRBV5-1 to TRBJ2-1, with D possibly matching TRBD2 (6 bases). V was clipped by 4 bases and J by 5 bases, with 10 bases between them. This CDR3 contains 13 residues. Per the germline V gene, CDR1 is SGHRS and CDR2 is YFSETQ. The CDR3 protein is CASSPGTHNEQFF. The CDR3 DNA sequence: TGCGCCAGCAGCCCGGGGACTCACAATGAGCAGTTCTTC. Drawing the rest from reference TRBV5-1 and TRBJ2-1, the complete variable domain is KAGVTQTPRYLIKTRGQQVTLSCSPISGHRSVSWYQQTPGQGLQFLFEYFSETQRNKGNFPGRFSGRQFSNSRSEMNVSTLELGDSALYLCASSPGTHNEQFFGPGTRLTVL.

The genes are TRBV29-1 and TRBJ1-2; TRBD1 aligns across 8 bases. Trimming cost V 4 bases and J 10 bases; bases outside gene matches: 8. CDR1 SQVTM and CDR2 ANQGSEA come from the germline V gene. This CDR3 spans 12 amino acids. In DNA, the CDR3 is TGCAGCGTTGCCATAGACAGGGGTGACTACACCTTC. Its translation: CSVAIDRGDYTF.

This chain links TRBV7-2 with TRBJ2-5; 8 bases are a match to TRBD2. After removal of 1 base from V and 9 bases from J, the junction contained 10 bases not matched to a gene. Germline CDR1 and CDR2: SGHTA and FQGNSA. The CDR3 runs 15 residues. Here the CDR3 DNA reads TGTGCCAGCAGCTTAGACCCCGGGGGGGGCAGGGCCCAGTACTTC. Residues: CASSLDPGGGRAQYF.

This chain connects TRBV9 to TRBJ1-2, with D hard to call. This CDR3 has 15 residues. Trimming took off 0 bases at V and 4 bases at J, with 13 bases between the two ends. CDR1 SGDLS and CDR2 YYNGEE come from the germline V gene. This chain's CDR3 is CASSVGEVIFYGYTF. The CDR3 bases are TGTGCCAGCAGCGTAGGGGAAGTGATTTTCTATGGCTACACCTTC.

Only a few counts were recorded for this clone. The rearrangement links TRBV10-3 to TRBJ2-3; no clear D. The germline V gene has CDR1 ENHRY and CDR2 SYGVKD. This CDR3 is 13 amino acids long. Trimming removed 3 bases at V and 2 bases at J, with 6 bases between. DNA of the CDR3: TGTGCCATCAGTGAATCCTACACAGATACGCAGTATTTT. This codes for CAISESYTDTQYF.

V is TRBV29-1 and J is TRBJ1-4, with TRBD1 as a possible D gene (5 bases). Germline V gene lookup returns CDR1 SQVTM and CDR2 ANQGSEA. The CDR3 is made up of 14 amino acids. V lost 4 bases, J lost 5 bases, and 14 bases lay in between. CDR3: CSVVGGTANEKLFF. The CDR3 nucleotides read TGCAGCGTTGTGGGGGGGACGGCGAATGAAAAACTGTTTTTT.

Details on this clone: Within the sample, other DNA sequences also encode this same CDR3. This chain joins TRBV7-2 and TRBJ2-5; TRBD2 might be the D (6 bases). CDR3 length equals 14 residues. Germline assignment: CDR1 SGHTA and CDR2 FQGNSA. V was clipped by 3 bases and J by 3 bases, with 11 bases between them. CDR3 DNA: TGTGCCAGCAGCTTCAGCGGGCTCGAAGAGACCCAGTACTTC. Protein: CASSFSGLEETQYF.

J is TRBJ1-5 and V is TRBV25-1; TRBD1 might be the D (6 bases). Germline loops: CDR1 MGHDK, CDR2 SYGVNS. The CDR3 is made up of 15 amino acids. Trimming stripped 2 bases from V and 5 bases from J, with 13 bases between. CDR3 amino acids: CASSEGGAGDQPQHF. CDR3 in DNA: TGTGCCAGCAGTGAAGGAGGGGCAGGGGATCAGCCCCAGCATTTT.

The sample holds a few counts of this clone. The chain employs TRBV5-6 and TRBJ1-5; D possibly corresponds to TRBD1 (6 bases). The CDR3 is 14 amino acids. Germline V gene lookup returns CDR1 SGHDT and CDR2 YYEEEE. V dropped 0 bases and J dropped 6 bases, with 10 bases sitting between them. In DNA form, the CDR3 reads TGTGCCAGCAGCTTGGACAGGGAGGGTCAGCCCCAGCATTTT. It translates to CASSLDREGQPQHF.

The chain employs TRBV5-1 and TRBJ1-5; 9 bases map to TRBD1. The germline V gene encodes CDR1 SGHRS and CDR2 YFSETQ. This CDR3 is built from 14 residues. Unmatched junction bases numbered 0, after V lost 3 bases and J lost 2 bases. The CDR3 loop reads CASSWTGGNQPQHF. The CDR3 DNA follows: TGCGCCAGCAGCTGGACAGGGGGCAATCAGCCCCAGCATTTT.

The rearrangement joins TRBV11-1 to TRBJ2-2; 7 nucleotides align to TRBD1. This CDR3 is 17 amino acids long. Unmatched junction bases numbered 15, after V lost 5 bases and J lost 6 bases. Germline CDR1 and CDR2: SGHAT and FQDESV (reference sequence). CDR3 region: CASSPQTGNGVPGELFF. CDR3 nucleotide sequence: TGTGCCAGCAGCCCTCAGACAGGGAATGGTGTTCCCGGGGAGCTGTTTTTT.